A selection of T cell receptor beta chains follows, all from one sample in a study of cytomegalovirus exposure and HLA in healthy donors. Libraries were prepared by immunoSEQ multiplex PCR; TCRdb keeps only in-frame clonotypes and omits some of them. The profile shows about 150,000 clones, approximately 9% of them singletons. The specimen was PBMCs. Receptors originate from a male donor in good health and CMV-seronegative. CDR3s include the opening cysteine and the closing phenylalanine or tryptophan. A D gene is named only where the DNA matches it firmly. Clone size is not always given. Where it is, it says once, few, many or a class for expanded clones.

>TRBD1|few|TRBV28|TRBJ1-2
TGTGCCAGCCTTCAGGGGGCGCGTGGCTACACCTTC
CASLQGARGYTF
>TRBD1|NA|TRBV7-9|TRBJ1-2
TGTGCCAGCAGCCCCCGGACAGGGTCGTCCTCCTATGGCTACACCTTC
CASSPRTGSSSYGYTF
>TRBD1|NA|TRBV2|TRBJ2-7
TGTGCCAGCAGTTCCGGACAGGGAATACACCACGAGCAGTACTTC
CASSSGQGIHHEQYF
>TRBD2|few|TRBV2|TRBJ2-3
TGTGCCAGCAGTGAAACTAGCGGGGGGCCAAGCACAGATACGCAGTATTTT
CASSETSGGPSTDTQYF
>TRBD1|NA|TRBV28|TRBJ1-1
TGTGCCAGCAGTCCTTCACTTCCGGGACAGACTGAAGCTTTCTTT
CASSPSLPGQTEAFF
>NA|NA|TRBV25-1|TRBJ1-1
TGTGCCAGCAGTGGAGCCGAAGCTTTCTTT
CASSGAEAFF
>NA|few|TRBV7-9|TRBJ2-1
TGTGCCAGCAGCACCTCTAACGCCGAAAATGAGCAGTTCTTC
CASSTSNAENEQFF
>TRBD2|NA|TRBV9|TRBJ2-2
TGTGCCAGCAGCGTCGCGGGGGGTGATACCGGGGAGCTGTTTTTT
CASSVAGGDTGELFF
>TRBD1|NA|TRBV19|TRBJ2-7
TGTGCCAGTAAGGCGGGACAGGGATCCTACGAGCAGTACTTC
CASKAGQGSYEQYF
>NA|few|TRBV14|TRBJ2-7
TGTGCCAGCAGCCCCCAGGGCCCTTGGGTCTCTTACGAGCAGTACTTC
CASSPQGPWVSYEQYF
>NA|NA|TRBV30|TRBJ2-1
TGTGCCTGGAGGTCAAGCGGGTCGTACAATGAGCAGTTCTTC
CAWRSSGSYNEQFF
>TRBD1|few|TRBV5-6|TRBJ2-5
TGTGCCAGCAGCCTCCTTGGGGACAGGGGGAGTGGGGAGACCCAGTACTTC
CASSLLGDRGSGETQYF
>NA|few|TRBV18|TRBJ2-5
TGTGCCAGCTCACCAAACTCCGGGAGAGAGACCCAGTACTTC
CASSPNSGRETQYF
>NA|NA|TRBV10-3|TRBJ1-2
TGTGCAATCGAAGGCGGCCGCTATGGCTACACCTTC
CAIEGGRYGYTF
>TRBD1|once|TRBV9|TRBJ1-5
TGTGCCAGCAGCGTAGAAACAGGGGGGGGCAATCAGCCCCAGCATTTT
CASSVETGGGNQPQHF
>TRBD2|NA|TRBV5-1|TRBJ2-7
TGCGCCAGCAGCTTGGTTGGGGGGGGCTCCTACGAGCAGTACTTC
CASSLVGGGSYEQYF
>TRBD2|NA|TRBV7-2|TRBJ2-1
TGTGCCAGCAGCCCCGAAGGACTAGCTTACAATGAGCAGTTCTTC
CASSPEGLAYNEQFF
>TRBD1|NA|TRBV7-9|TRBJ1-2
TGTGCCAGCACCCTTGGGACAGGGACAGGCTATGGCTACACCTTC
CASTLGTGTGYGYTF
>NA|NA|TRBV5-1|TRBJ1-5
TGCGCCAGCAGCTTCTGGAGGGGTTCCGGTAGCAATCAGCCCCAGCATTTT
CASSFWRGSGSNQPQHF
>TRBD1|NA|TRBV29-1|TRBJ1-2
TGCAGCGCAAATCGACAGGGTGCCTATGGCTACACCTTC
CSANRQGAYGYTF
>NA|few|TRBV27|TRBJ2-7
TGTGCCAGCAGTTTAAAGGGTAGGACAGAGTCTCCCTACGAGCAGTACTTC
CASSLKGRTESPYEQYF
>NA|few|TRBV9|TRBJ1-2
TGTGCCAGCAGCGTAGCTGGAACAGGGTATGGCTACACCTTC
CASSVAGTGYGYTF
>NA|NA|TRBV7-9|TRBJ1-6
TGTGCCAGCAGCGTCCCGGAGGGGAATTCACCCCTCCACTTT
CASSVPEGNSPLHF
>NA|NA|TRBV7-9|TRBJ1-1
TGTGCCAGCAGCCGACCGACCGGTGGGAGCACTGAAGCTTTCTTT
CASSRPTGGSTEAFF
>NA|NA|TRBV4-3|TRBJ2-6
TGCGCCAGCAGCCCACAGGACACCGACAACGTCCTGACTTTC
CASSPQDTDNVLTF
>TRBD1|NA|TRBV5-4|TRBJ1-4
TGTGCCAGCAGCTTACAGGGGGCTTCTGAAAAACTGTTTTTT
CASSLQGASEKLFF
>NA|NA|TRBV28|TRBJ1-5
TGTGCCAGCAGTTTATTGGCCTCGTGGCCCCAGCATTTT
CASSLLASWPQHF
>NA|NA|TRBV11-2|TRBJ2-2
TGTGCCAGCAGCTTAGAGCTGGGAGCAACCGGGGAGCTGTTTTTT
CASSLELGATGELFF
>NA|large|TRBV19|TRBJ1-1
TGTGCCAGTGGAGGGTTTGAAGCTTTCTTT
CASGGFEAFF
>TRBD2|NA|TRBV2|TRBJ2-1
TGTGCCAGCCGGCAGCGGGAGGCCAATGAGCAGTTCTTC
CASRQREANEQFF
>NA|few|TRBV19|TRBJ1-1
TGTGCCAGTCGTCTAGGGGCGGTAGGGGGCACTGAAGCTTTCTTT
CASRLGAVGGTEAFF
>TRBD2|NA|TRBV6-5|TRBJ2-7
TGTGCCAGCAGTTATAATGCGGGAGGGCCTTACGAGCAGTACTTC
CASSYNAGGPYEQYF
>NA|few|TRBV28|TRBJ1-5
TGTGCCAGCAGTCCGCAGGGGCGCGGTAGTCAGCCCCAGCATTTT
CASSPQGRGSQPQHF
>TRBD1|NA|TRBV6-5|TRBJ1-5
TGTGCCAGCGCACCTGGACAGGGAGTACAGCCCCAGCATTTT
CASAPGQGVQPQHF
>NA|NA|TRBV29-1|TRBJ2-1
TGCAGCGTCGAGAGGTTCTCCTACAATGAGCAGTTCTTC
CSVERFSYNEQFF
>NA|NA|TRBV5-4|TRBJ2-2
TGTGCCAGCAGCCCGCAACGGACCGGGGAGCTGTTTTTT
CASSPQRTGELFF
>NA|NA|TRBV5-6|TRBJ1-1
TGTGCCAGAAGAGGGGGTCTCCGGGCTTTCTTT
CARRGGLRAFF
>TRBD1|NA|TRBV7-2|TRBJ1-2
TGTGCCAGCAGCTTAGGTCAGGGGGCTCATGGCTACACCTTC
CASSLGQGAHGYTF
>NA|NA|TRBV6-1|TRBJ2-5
TGTGCCAGCAGTGAGTCCGGGACTTGGGAGACCCAGTACTTC
CASSESGTWETQYF
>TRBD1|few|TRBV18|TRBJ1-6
TGTGCCAGCTCCCTCTGGGGACAGGGGACGAGCTCCTATAATTCACCCCTCCACTTT
CASSLWGQGTSSYNSPLHF
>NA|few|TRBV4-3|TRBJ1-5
TGCGCCAGCAGCCAAGATTGGAACAGGGTGAGTAATCAGCCCCAGCATTTT
CASSQDWNRVSNQPQHF
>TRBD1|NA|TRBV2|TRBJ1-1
TGTGCCAGCAGCGGGACAGGGAATGAAGCTTTCTTT
CASSGTGNEAFF
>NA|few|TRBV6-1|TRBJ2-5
TGTGCCAGCAGTGAAGCTCAACGGAGGTGGGGGACCCAGTACTTC
CASSEAQRRWGTQYF
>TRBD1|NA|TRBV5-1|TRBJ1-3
TGCGCCAGCAGCTTGCACAGGGGCTCTGGAAACACCATATATTTT
CASSLHRGSGNTIYF
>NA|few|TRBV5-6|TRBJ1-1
TGTGCCAGCAGCTTTGGGGGGGCTGAAGCTTTCTTT
CASSFGGAEAFF
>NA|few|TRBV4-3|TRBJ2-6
TGCGCTAGCAGCCAAAACAGGGACCGACGCTCTGGGGCCAACGTCCTGACTTTC
CASSQNRDRRSGANVLTF
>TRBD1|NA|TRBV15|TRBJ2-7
TGTGCCACCAGCATGGAGGACAGGACCTACGAGCAGTACTTC
CATSMEDRTYEQYF
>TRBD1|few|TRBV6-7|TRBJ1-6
TGTGCCAGCAGTTACTCTTGCCGTGTGCTGCGGGGGACAGGGGATTCACCCCTCCACTTT
CASSYSCRVLRGTGDSPLHF
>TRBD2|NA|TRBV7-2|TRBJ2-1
TGTGCCAGCAGCTTAGCGGGGAGCGGGAGGAATAGGAGGCCGTTCTTC
CASSLAGSGRNRRPFF
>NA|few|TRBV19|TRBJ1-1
TGTGCCAGTAGTATATGGGGAGGCGACACTGAAGCTTTCTTT
CASSIWGGDTEAFF
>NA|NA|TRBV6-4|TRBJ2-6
TGTGCCAGCAGTGATGAGGCTGGGGCCAACGTCCTGACTTTC
CASSDEAGANVLTF
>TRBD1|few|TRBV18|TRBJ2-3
TGTGCCAGCTCACCACCCGACAGGGGGCTCTCAGATACGCAGTATTTT
CASSPPDRGLSDTQYF
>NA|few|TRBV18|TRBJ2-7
TGTGCCAGCTCGGATGGACAGATCTACGAGCAGTACTTC
CASSDGQIYEQYF